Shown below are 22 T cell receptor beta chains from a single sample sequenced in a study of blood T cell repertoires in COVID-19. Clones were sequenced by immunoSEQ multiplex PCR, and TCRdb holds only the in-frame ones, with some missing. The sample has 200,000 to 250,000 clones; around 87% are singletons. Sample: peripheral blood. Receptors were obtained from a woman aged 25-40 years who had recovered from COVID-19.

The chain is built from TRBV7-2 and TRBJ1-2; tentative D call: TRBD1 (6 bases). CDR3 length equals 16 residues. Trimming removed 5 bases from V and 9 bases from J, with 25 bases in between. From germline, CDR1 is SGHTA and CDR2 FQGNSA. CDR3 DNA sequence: TGTGCCAGCAGCCTATTACCTGGACAGTTCGGGAAGCGCTACACCTTC. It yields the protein CASSLLPGQFGKRYTF.

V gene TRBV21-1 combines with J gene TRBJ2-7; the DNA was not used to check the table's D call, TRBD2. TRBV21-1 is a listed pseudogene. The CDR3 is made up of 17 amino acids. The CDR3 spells CASSKGEHWPGSYEQYF. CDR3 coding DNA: TGTGCCAGCAGCAAAGGGGAGCATTGGCCAGGATCCTACGAGCAGTACTTC.

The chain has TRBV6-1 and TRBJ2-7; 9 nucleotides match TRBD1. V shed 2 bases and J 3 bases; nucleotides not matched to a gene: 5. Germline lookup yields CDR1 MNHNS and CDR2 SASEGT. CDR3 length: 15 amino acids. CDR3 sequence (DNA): TGTGCCAGCAGTGAACTGGGGACAGGGTACTACGAGCAGTACTTC. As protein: CASSELGTGYYEQYF.

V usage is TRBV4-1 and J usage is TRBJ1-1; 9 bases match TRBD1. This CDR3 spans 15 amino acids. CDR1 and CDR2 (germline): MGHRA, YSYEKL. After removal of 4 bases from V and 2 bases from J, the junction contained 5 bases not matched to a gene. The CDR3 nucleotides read TGCGCCAGCAGCCCACCGGGACAGGGTAACACTGAAGCTTTCTTT. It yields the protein CASSPPGQGNTEAFF.

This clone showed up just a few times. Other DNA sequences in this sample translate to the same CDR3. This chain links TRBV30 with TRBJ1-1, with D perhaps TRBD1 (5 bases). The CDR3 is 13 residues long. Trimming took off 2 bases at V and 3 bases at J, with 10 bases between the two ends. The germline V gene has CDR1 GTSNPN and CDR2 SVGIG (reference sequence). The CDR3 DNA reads TGTGCCTGGAGTTGGGGCGGGGACACTGAAGCTTTCTTT. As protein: CAWSWGGDTEAFF.

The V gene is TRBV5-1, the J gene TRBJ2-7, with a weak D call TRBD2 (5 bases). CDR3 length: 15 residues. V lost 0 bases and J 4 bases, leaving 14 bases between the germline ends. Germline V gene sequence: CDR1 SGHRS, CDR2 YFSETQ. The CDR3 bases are TGCGCCAGCAGCTTGGAGTCTAGCATATCGTACGAGCAGTACTTC. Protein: CASSLESSISYEQYF.

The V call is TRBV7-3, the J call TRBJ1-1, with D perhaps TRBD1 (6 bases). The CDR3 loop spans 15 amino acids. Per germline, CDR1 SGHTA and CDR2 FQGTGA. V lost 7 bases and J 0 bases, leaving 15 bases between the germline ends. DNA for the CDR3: TGTGCCAGCAAAAACAGGGCCGACTTGAACACTGAAGCTTTCTTT. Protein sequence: CASKNRADLNTEAFF.

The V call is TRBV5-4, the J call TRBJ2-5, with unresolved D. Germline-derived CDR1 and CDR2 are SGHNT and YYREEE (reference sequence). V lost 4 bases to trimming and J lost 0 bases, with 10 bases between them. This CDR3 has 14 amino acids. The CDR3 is CASSPKQNQETQYF. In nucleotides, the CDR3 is TGTGCCAGCAGCCCAAAGCAAAACCAAGAGACCCAGTACTTC.

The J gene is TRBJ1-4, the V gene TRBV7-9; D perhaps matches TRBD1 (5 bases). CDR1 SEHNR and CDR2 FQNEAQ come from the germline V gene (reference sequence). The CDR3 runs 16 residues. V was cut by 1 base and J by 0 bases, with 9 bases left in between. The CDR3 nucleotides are TGTGCCAGCAGCTTAGATGCAGGGACAACTAATGAAAAACTGTTTTTT. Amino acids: CASSLDAGTTNEKLFF.

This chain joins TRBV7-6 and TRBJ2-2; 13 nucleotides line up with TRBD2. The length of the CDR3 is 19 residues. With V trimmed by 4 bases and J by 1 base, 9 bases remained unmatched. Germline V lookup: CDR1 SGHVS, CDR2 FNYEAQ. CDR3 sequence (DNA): TGTGCCAGCAGCTCCCCCCGGACTAGCGGGGGCCTGAACACCGGGGAGCTGTTTTTT. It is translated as CASSSPRTSGGLNTGELFF.

CDR3: CAISPGGTEAFF. CDR3 in DNA: TGTGCCATCAGCCCAGGGGGCACTGAAGCTTTCTTT. V gene TRBV10-3 combines with J gene TRBJ1-1; 7 bases are a match to TRBD1. The CDR3 consists of 12 residues. V lost 6 bases to trimming and J lost 4 bases; unmatched junction nucleotides: 2. CDR1 is ENHRY and CDR2 is SYGVKD in the germline V gene.

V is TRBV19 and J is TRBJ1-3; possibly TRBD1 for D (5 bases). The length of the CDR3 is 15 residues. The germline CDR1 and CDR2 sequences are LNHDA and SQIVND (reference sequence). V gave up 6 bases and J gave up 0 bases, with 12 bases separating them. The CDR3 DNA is TGTGCCAGTAGACTTGTGGGGCCCTCTGGAAACACCATATATTTT. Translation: CASRLVGPSGNTIYF.

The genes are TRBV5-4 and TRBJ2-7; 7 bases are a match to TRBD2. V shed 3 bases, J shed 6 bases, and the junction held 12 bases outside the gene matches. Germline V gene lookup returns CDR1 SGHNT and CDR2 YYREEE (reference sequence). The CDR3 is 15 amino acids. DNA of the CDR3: TGTGCCAGCAGCTCCCTCCAGAGGGCGGGGGTCGAGCAGTACTTC. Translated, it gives CASSSLQRAGVEQYF.

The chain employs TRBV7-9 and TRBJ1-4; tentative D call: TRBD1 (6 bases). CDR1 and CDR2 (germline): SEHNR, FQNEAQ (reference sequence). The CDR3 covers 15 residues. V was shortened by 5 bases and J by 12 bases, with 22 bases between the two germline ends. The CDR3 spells CASSNRDMGSEELFF. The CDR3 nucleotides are TGTGCCAGCAGCAACCGGGACATGGGTTCTGAGGAACTGTTTTTT. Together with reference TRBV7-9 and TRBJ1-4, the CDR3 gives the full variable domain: DTGVSQNPRHKITKRGQNVTFRCDPISEHNRLYWYRQTLGQGPEFLTYFQNEAQLEKSRLLSDRFSAERPKGSFSTLEIQRTEQGDSAMYLCASSNRDMGSEELFFGSGTQLSVL.

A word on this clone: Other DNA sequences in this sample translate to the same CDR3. The CDR3, as DNA: TGTGCCAGCAGGGACAGGGGCACTAATGAAAAACTGTTTTTT. Amino acid sequence: CASRDRGTNEKLFF. This chain uses TRBV6-5 with TRBJ1-4, with 9 bases fitting TRBD1. Germline-derived CDR1 and CDR2 are MNHEY and SVGAGI. The CDR3 consists of 14 residues. V lost 6 bases, J lost 2 bases, and 1 base stayed unmatched.

Here the CDR3 DNA reads TGTGCCAGCAGCTCGCAGACAGGGGAGGACACTGAAGCTTTCTTT. Protein sequence: CASSSQTGEDTEAFF. V is TRBV7-6 and J is TRBJ1-1; 8 bases align to TRBD1. V lost 4 bases and J lost 3; bases outside the gene matches: 7. The germline gives CDR1 SGHVS, CDR2 FNYEAQ. This CDR3 has 15 amino acids. The complete variable domain, with remaining parts taken from reference TRBV7-6 and TRBJ1-1, reads GAGVSQSPRYKVTKRGQDVALRCDPISGHVSLYWYRQALGQGPEFLTYFNYEAQQDKSGLPNDRFSAERPEGSISTLTIQRTEQRDSAMYRCASSSQTGEDTEAFFGQGTRLTVV.

CDR3 protein: CAWRRQGAAEAFF. As DNA, the CDR3 is TGTGCCTGGAGGAGACAGGGGGCCGCTGAAGCTTTCTTT. V and J are TRBV30 and TRBJ1-1, with 10 positions matching TRBD1. Germline V gene sequence: CDR1 GTSNPN, CDR2 SVGIG (reference sequence). The CDR3 spans 13 residues. The V and J ends lost 3 bases and 6 bases, in that order; junction bases with no gene match: 4.

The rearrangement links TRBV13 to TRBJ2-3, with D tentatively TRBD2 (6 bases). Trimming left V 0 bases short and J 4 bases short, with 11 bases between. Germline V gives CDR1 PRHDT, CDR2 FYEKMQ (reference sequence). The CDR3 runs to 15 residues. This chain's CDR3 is CASSLGPSAPDTQYF. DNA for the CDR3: TGTGCCAGCAGCTTAGGCCCTAGCGCTCCAGATACGCAGTATTTT.

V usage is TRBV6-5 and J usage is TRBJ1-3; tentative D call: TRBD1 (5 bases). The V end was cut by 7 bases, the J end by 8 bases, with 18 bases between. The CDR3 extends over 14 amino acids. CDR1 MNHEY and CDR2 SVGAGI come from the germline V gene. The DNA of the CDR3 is TGTGCCAGCACCCTAAGGGCAGGGCTGGACACCATATATTTT. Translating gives CASTLRAGLDTIYF.

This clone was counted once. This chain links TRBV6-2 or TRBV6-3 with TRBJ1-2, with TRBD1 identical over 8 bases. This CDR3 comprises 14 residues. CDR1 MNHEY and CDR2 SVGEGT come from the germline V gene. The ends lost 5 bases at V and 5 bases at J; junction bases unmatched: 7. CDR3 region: CASSDRGGTYGYTF. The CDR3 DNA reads TGTGCCAGCAGTGACAGGGGTGGGACATATGGCTACACCTTC.

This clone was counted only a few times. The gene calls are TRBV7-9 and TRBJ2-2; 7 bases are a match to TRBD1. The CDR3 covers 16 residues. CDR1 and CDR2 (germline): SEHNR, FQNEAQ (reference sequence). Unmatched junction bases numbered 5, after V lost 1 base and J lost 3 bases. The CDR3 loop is CASSLGPGGDTGELFF. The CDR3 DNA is TGTGCCAGCAGCTTAGGCCCAGGGGGTGACACCGGGGAGCTGTTTTTT.

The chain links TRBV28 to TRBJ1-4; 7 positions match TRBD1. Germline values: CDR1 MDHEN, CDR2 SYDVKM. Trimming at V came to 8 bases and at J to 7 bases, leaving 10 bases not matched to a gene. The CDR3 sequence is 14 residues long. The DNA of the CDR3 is TGTGCCAGCGGCAGAGGGGGCAGGAGTGAAAAACTGTTTTTT. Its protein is CASGRGGRSEKLFF.